This T cell receptor beta chain was documented in a study of response to subunit inactivated influenza vaccine (dated by TCRdb to the late 2010s). About the investigation overall: The study used deep quantitative T cell receptor repertoire profiling to track responses to a trivalent subunit inactivated influenza vaccine.

For this clonotype: The specificity of this receptor is unknown. No per-base quality is available; no much larger clone lies one base away.

Overall study results and their limits: The authors proposed that each seasonal influenza vaccination may bring in only a limited number of new T cells.

The protocol used for the library was RT-PCR. Sequencing was carried out with an Illumina HiSeq 2500. The public reads were reprocessed in TCRdb via fastp at Q25 and MiXCR, keeping in-frame beta chains. Every CDR3 protein is listed once, alongside the most common genes and DNA of its rows. Counted in this sample were over 450,000 distinct CDR3 sequences; 10% to 15% of them appeared once. Jointly, the top ten make up about an eighth of the sample. The time point label of this sample denotes: approximately 47 days after influenza vaccine administration. The CDR3 goes from the cysteine to the phenylalanine over 15 residues. Of all the DNA, just the CDR3 is kept, 45 bases in frame from base 1. At the junction V is shortened by 0 bases and J by 15 bases; bases outside the gene matches: 13. In the germline V gene, CDR1 corresponds to SGHRS and CDR2 to YFSETQ.

The chain couples TRBV5-1 to TRBJ2-1; 9 central bases correspond to TRBD2. This TCR came from a man aged 50 or older who received an inactivated influenza vaccine. Donor details come from another sample of the same person, matched by shared clones. The material sequenced was PBMCs from blood, taken about 40 days after vaccination. The CDR3 reads CASSLVSSGTPFLFF. In nucleotides, the sequence is TGCGCCAGCAGCTTGGTTTCTAGCGGGACCCCGTTTCTGTTCTTC.